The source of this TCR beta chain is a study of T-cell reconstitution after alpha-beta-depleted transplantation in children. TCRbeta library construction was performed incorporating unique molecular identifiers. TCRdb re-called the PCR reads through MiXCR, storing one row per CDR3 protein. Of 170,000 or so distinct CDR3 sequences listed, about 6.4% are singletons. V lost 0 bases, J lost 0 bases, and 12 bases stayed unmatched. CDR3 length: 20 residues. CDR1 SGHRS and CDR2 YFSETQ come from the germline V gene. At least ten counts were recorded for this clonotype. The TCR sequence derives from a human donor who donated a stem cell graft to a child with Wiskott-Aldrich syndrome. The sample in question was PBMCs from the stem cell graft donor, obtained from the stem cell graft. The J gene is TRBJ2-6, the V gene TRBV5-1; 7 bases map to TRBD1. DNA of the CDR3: TGCGCCAGCAGCTTGGCCCCCCCCGGGACAGATTACTCTGGGGCCAACGTCCTGACTTTC. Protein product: CASSLAPPGTDYSGANVLTF.